Below, 6 T cell receptor beta chains from the same sample are listed, as sequenced in a study of blood T cell repertoires in COVID-19. Profiling relied on immunoSEQ multiplex PCR, and the TCRdb table lists in-frame clones only, not all of them. The sample holds 150,000 or so clones, approximately 86% seen once. Sequenced input: peripheral blood. All receptors come from a man aged 50 to 60 with active or convalescent COVID-19.

The genes are TRBV5-6 and TRBJ1-2; no reliable D call. The CDR3 has 12 residues. V was clipped by 4 bases and J by 7 bases, with 11 bases between them. Germline V gene lookup returns CDR1 SGHDT and CDR2 YYEEEE. The CDR3 region is CASSVREGGYTF. DNA for the CDR3: TGTGCCAGCAGCGTACGCGAGGGTGGCTACACCTTC.

The V and J genes are TRBV4-3 and TRBJ2-7; D is unresolved. V shed 0 bases and J shed 3 bases, with 12 bases lying between them. CDR1 is LGHNA, CDR2 YSLEER, per germline. The CDR3 totals 15 residues. The CDR3 sequence is CASSQDPRLNYEQYF. CDR3 coding DNA: TGCGCCAGCAGCCAAGACCCCAGACTCAACTACGAGCAGTACTTC.

This chain uses TRBV18 with TRBJ2-7; TRBD1 is a possible D gene (5 bases). The CDR3 is 15 residues long. The V gene lost 3 bases and the J gene lost 3 bases, with 15 bases spanning the gap. Per the germline V gene, CDR1 is KGHSH and CDR2 is LQKENI. DNA for the CDR3: TGTGCCAGCTCACCCCAGGGTCAAGGAGTCTACGAGCAGTACTTC. Translated: CASSPQGQGVYEQYF.

The rearrangement links TRBV4-3 to TRBJ2-7, with 11 nucleotides matching TRBD1. J was trimmed by 1 base and V by 4 bases; bases with no gene match: 3. Germline CDR1 and CDR2: LGHNA and YSLEER. The CDR3 sequence is 15 residues long. The CDR3 loop is CASSRGQGASYEQYF. The CDR3 bases are TGCGCCAGCAGCCGAGGACAGGGGGCTTCCTACGAGCAGTACTTC.

V and J are TRBV4-2 and TRBJ2-1; D uncertain. V dropped 3 bases and J dropped 12 bases, with 15 bases sitting between them. This CDR3 spans 13 amino acids. Germline V CDR1 and CDR2: LGHNA, YNFKEQ. CDR3 amino acids: CASSQEPESGQFF. The CDR3 DNA reads TGTGCCAGCAGCCAGGAACCTGAGTCGGGGCAGTTCTTC.

The J gene is TRBJ1-5, the V gene TRBV3-1 (or the pseudogene TRBV3-2); D is unresolved. The germline gives CDR1 LGHDT, CDR2 YNNKEL (reference sequence). V dropped 1 base and J dropped 6 bases, with 10 bases sitting between them. This CDR3 comprises 14 residues. The CDR3 reads CASSQVREAQPQHF. The CDR3 nucleotides read TGTGCCAGCAGCCAAGTACGGGAAGCTCAGCCCCAGCATTTT.